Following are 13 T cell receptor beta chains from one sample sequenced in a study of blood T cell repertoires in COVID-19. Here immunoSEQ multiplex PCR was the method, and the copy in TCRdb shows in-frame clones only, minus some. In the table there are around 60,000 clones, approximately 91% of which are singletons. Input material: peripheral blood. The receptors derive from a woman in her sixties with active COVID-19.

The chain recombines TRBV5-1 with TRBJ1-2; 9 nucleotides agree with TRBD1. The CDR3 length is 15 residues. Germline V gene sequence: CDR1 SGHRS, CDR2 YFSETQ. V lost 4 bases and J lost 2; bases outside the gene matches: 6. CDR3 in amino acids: CASSPSGTGNYGYTF. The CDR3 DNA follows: TGCGCCAGCAGCCCCTCCGGGACAGGGAACTATGGCTACACCTTC.

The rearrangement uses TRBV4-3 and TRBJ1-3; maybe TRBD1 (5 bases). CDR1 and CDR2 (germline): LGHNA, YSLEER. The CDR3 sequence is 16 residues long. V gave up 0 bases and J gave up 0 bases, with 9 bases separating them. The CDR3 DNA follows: TGCGCCAGCAGCCAAGATGGGGCTTCCTCTGGAAACACCATATATTTT. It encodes CASSQDGASSGNTIYF.

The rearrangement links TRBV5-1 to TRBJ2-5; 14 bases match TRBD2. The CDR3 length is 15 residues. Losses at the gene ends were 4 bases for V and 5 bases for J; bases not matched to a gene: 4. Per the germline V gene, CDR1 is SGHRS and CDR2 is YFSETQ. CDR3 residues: CASSPTSGGAETQYF. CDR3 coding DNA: TGCGCCAGCAGCCCGACTAGCGGGGGGGCGGAGACCCAGTACTTC. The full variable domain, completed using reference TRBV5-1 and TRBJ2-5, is KAGVTQTPRYLIKTRGQQVTLSCSPISGHRSVSWYQQTPGQGLQFLFEYFSETQRNKGNFPGRFSGRQFSNSRSEMNVSTLELGDSALYLCASSPTSGGAETQYFGPGTRLLVL.

In nucleotides, the CDR3 is TGTGCCAGCGGCGGGGCAGGGACCTACGAGCAGTACTTC. Translation gives CASGGAGTYEQYF. The rearrangement links TRBV9 to TRBJ2-7, with D tentatively TRBD2 (6 bases). CDR3 length equals 13 residues. Trimming stripped 7 bases from V and 2 bases from J, with 13 bases between. CDR1 and CDR2 (germline): SGDLS, YYNGEE.

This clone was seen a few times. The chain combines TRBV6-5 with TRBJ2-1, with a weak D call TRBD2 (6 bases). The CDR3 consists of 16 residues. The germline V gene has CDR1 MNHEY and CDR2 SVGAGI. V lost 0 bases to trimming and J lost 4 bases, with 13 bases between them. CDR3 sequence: CASSYSRVAGYNEQFF. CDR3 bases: TGTGCCAGCAGTTACTCGAGGGTCGCGGGGTACAATGAGCAGTTCTTC.

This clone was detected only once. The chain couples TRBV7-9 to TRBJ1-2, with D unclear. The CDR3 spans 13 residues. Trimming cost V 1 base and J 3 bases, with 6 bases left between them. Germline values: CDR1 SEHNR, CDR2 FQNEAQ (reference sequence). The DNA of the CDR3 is TGTGCCAGCAGCTTAGGACGGGACTATGGCTACACCTTC. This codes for CASSLGRDYGYTF.

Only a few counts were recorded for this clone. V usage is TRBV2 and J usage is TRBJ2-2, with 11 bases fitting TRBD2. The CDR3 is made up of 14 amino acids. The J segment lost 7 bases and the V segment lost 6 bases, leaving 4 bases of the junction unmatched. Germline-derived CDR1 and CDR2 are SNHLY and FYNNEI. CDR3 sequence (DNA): TGTGCCAGCAGGGGAGGGACTAGCGGCGGGGAGCTGTTTTTT. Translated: CASRGGTSGGELFF.

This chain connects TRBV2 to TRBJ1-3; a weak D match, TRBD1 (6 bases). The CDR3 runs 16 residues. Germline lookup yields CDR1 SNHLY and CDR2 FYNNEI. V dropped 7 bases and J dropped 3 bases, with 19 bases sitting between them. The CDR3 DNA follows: TGTGCCAGCACCCCATCGCCAGGGGTGAGTGGAAACACCATATATTTT. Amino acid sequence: CASTPSPGVSGNTIYF.

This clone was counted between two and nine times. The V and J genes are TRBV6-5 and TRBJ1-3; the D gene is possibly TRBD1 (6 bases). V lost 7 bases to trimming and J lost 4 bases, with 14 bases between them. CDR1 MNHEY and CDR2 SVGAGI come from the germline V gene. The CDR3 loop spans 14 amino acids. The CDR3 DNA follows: TGTGCCAGCACCCTGGGGGGGCGGGGAAACACCATATATTTT. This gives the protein CASTLGGRGNTIYF.

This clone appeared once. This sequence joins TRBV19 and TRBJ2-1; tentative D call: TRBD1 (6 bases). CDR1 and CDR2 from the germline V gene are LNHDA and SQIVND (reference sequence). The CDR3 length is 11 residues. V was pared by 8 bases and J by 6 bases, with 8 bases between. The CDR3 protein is CASVRGNEQFF. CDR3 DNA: TGTGCCAGTGTCAGGGGCAATGAGCAGTTCTTC.

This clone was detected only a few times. The CDR3 coding sequence is TGTGCCAGTAGTCTGCGGACAGGGCCGAACACCGGGGAGCTGTTTTTT. Its translation is CASSLRTGPNTGELFF. V is TRBV19 and J is TRBJ2-2, with 8 positions matching TRBD1. Germline V lookup: CDR1 LNHDA, CDR2 SQIVND (reference sequence). This CDR3 comprises 16 residues. V lost 5 bases and J lost 0; bases outside the gene matches: 5. The full variable domain, with the rest looked up from reference TRBV19 and TRBJ2-2, is DGGITQSPKYLFRKEGQNVTLSCEQNLNHDAMYWYRQDPGQGLRLIYYSQIVNDFQKGDIAEGYSVSREKKESFPLTVTSAQKNPTAFYLCASSLRTGPNTGELFFGEGSRLTVL.

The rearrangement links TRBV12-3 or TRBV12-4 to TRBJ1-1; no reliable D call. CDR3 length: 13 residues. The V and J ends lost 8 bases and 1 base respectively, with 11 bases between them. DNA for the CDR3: TGTGCCAGCCGACCCCGAGGGAACACTGAAGCTTTCTTT. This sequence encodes CASRPRGNTEAFF.

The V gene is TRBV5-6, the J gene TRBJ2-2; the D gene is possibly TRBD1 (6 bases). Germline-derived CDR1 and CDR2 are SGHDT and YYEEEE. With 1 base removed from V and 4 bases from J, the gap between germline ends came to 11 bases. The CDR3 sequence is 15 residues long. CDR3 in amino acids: CASSLYREGTGELFF. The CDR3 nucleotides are TGTGCCAGCAGCTTGTACAGGGAAGGCACCGGGGAGCTGTTTTTT.